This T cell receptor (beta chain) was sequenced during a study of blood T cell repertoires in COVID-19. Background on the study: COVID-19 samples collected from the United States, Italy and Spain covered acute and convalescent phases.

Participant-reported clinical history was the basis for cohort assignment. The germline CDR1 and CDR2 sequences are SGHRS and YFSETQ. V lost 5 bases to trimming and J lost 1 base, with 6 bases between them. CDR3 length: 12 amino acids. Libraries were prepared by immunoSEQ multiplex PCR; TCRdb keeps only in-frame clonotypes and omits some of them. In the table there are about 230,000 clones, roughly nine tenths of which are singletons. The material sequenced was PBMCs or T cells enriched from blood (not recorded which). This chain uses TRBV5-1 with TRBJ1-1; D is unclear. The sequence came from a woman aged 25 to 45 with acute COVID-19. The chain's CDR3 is CASRWANTEAFF. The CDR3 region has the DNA TGCGCCAGCAGGTGGGCGAACACTGAAGCTTTCTTT.